The 21 T cell receptor beta chains in this list originate from one sample, sequenced in a study of blood T cell repertoires in COVID-19. Assay used: immunoSEQ multiplex PCR; TCRdb lists only in-frame clones, some missing. Among about 220,000 clones listed, approximately 80% were seen once. The sequenced material came from peripheral blood. Receptors were obtained from a woman in her sixties or seventies who had recovered from COVID-19.

The rearrangement uses TRBV7-8 and TRBJ2-1, with TRBD1 as a possible D gene (5 bases). Germline values: CDR1 SGHVS, CDR2 FQNEAQ. The length of the CDR3 is 18 residues. Trimming took 1 base from V and 0 from J, leaving 16 bases between them. The CDR3: CASSLVPVDRISYNEQFF. CDR3 DNA: TGTGCCAGCAGCTTAGTCCCCGTCGACAGAATCTCCTACAATGAGCAGTTCTTC.

V gene TRBV10-2 combines with J gene TRBJ1-2; D perhaps matches TRBD1 (5 bases). The CDR3 consists of 12 residues. CDR1 and CDR2 (germline): WSHSY, SAAADI. Trimming removed 7 bases from V and 5 bases from J, with 11 bases in between. The chain's CDR3 is CASMGGNYGYTF. Written as DNA, the CDR3 is TGCGCCAGCATGGGGGGGAATTATGGCTACACCTTC.

The rearrangement joins TRBV7-2 to TRBJ1-3, with 9 positions matching TRBD1. This CDR3 has 18 amino acids. CDR1 and CDR2 (germline): SGHTA, FQGNSA. V was clipped by 1 base and J by 0 bases; unmatched bases: 7. In DNA form, the CDR3 reads TGTGCCAGCAGCTTAGAGGGACAGGGCCCAATCTCTGGAAACACCATATATTTT. Its translation is CASSLEGQGPISGNTIYF. Together with reference TRBV7-2 and TRBJ1-3, the CDR3 gives the full variable domain: GAGVSQSPSNKVTEKGKDVELRCDPISGHTALYWYRQSLGQGLEFLIYFQGNSAPDKSGLPSDRFSAERTGGSVSTLTIQRTQQEDSAVYLCASSLEGQGPISGNTIYFGEGSWLTVV.

The genes are TRBV4-2 and TRBJ2-1, with TRBD1 matching over 9 bases. J gave up 5 bases and V 8 bases, and 1 base lay outside the gene matches. This CDR3 has 12 residues. Germline-derived CDR1 and CDR2 are LGHNA and YNFKEQ. CDR3 DNA sequence: TGTGCCAGCGGGGACAGGGACAATGAGCAGTTCTTC. This sequence encodes CASGDRDNEQFF.

This clone was found once. V is TRBV18 and J is TRBJ1-6; 8 bases map to TRBD1. The CDR3 spans 15 residues. Trimming removed 5 bases from V and 9 bases from J; junction bases left unmatched: 9. The germline V gene encodes CDR1 KGHSH and CDR2 LQKENI. The CDR3 reads CASSTGQVASSPLHF. In DNA form, the CDR3 reads TGTGCCAGCTCAACGGGACAGGTTGCTTCTTCACCCCTCCACTTT. The full variable domain, its missing parts supplied by reference TRBV18 and TRBJ1-6, is NAGVMQNPRHLVRRRGQEARLRCSPMKGHSHVYWYRQLPEEGLKFMVYLQKENIIDESGMPKERFSAEFPKEGPSILRIQQVVRGDSAAYFCASSTGQVASSPLHFGNGTRLTVT.

This clone was counted many times. This specimen includes other DNA sequences encoding the same CDR3. CDR3 sequence reads: CASSPGVNYGYTF. The DNA of the CDR3 is TGTGCCAGCAGTCCAGGGGTTAACTATGGCTACACCTTC. The V gene is TRBV6-6, the J gene TRBJ1-2; weak D call: TRBD1 (6 bases). The V end lost 5 bases, the J end lost 1 base, and 8 bases lay between the germline ends. There are 13 residues in the CDR3. Germline assignment: CDR1 MNHNY and CDR2 SVGAGI (reference sequence).

The chain uses TRBV11-2 and TRBJ2-7; TRBD2 matches at 7 bases. Germline CDR1 and CDR2: SGHAT and FQNNGV. The CDR3 contains 15 residues. Trimming removed 6 bases from V and 0 bases from J; junction bases left unmatched: 8. The CDR3 DNA reads as TGTGCCAGCAGACTTCTAGCGGATAGCTCCTACGAGCAGTACTTC. It translates to CASRLLADSSYEQYF.

The chain is built from TRBV19 and TRBJ2-1, with 8 bases lining up with TRBD2. The CDR3 has 14 residues. The germline V gene encodes CDR1 LNHDA and CDR2 SQIVND (reference sequence). Germline trimming cut 3 bases from V and 6 bases from J; bases unmatched to any gene: 4. DNA for the CDR3: TGTGCCAGTAGTATCAGCGGGGGAACCAATGAGCAGTTCTTC. Its translation: CASSISGGTNEQFF.

The chain combines TRBV10-3 with TRBJ1-1; D is undetermined. Trimming shortened V by 8 bases and J by 2 bases, and 12 bases separated the two germline ends. CDR3 length equals 13 residues. Per germline, CDR1 ENHRY and CDR2 SYGVKD. The CDR3 region has the DNA TGTGCCATCGTCGCGGAGCTCAACACTGAAGCTTTCTTT. Translating it yields CAIVAELNTEAFF.

The V gene is TRBV4-1, the J gene TRBJ2-7; 10 nucleotides match TRBD2. Germline CDR1 MGHRA, CDR2 YSYEKL. There are 18 residues in the CDR3. The trim removed 0 bases at V and 3 bases at J, leaving 11 bases unmatched. CDR3 loop: CASSQEKRGGPSFYEQYF. The CDR3 nucleotides are TGCGCCAGCAGCCAAGAAAAGCGGGGGGGCCCCTCCTTCTACGAGCAGTACTTC.

The chain employs TRBV5-4 and TRBJ1-6, with 8 bases aligning to TRBD1. Germline CDR1 and CDR2: SGHNT and YYREEE (reference sequence). There are 15 residues in the CDR3. V trimming: 4 bases; J trimming: 5 bases; junction bases outside the gene matches: 5. CDR3 sequence reads: CASSIGQGNNSPLHF. As DNA, the CDR3 is TGTGCCAGCAGCATCGGACAGGGAAATAATTCACCCCTCCACTTT. The variable domain in full, completed from reference TRBV5-4 and TRBJ1-6, reads ETGVTQSPTHLIKTRGQQVTLRCSSQSGHNTVSWYQQALGQGPQFIFQYYREEENGRGNFPPRFSGLQFPNYSSELNVNALELDDSALYLCASSIGQGNNSPLHFGNGTRLTVT.

A few counts support this clone. V usage is TRBV7-9 and J usage is TRBJ1-5; D not resolved. The CDR3 runs 14 residues. Per the germline V gene, CDR1 is SEHNR and CDR2 is FQNEAQ (reference sequence). Trimming took 4 bases from V and 6 from J, leaving 13 bases between them. The CDR3 is CASSSNRVGQPQHF. The DNA of the CDR3 is TGTGCCAGCAGCTCAAATCGGGTGGGTCAGCCCCAGCATTTT.

CDR3 bases: TGCAGCGAACCGGGACAGGTGAACAATCAGCCCCAGCATTTT. This sequence encodes CSEPGQVNNQPQHF. The chain recombines TRBV29-1 with TRBJ1-5; 8 positions match TRBD1. Germline lookup yields CDR1 SQVTM and CDR2 ANQGSEA. This CDR3 has 14 amino acids. Trimming at V came to 7 bases and at J to 3 bases, leaving 8 bases not matched to a gene.

This chain uses TRBV19 with TRBJ1-2, with D possibly being TRBD1 (5 bases). This CDR3 comprises 13 residues. V lost 7 bases, J lost 4 bases, and 13 bases lay in between. Germline loops: CDR1 LNHDA, CDR2 SQIVND (reference sequence). The CDR3, as DNA: TGTGCCAGTACCCCGCGGGGGGTCTATGGCTACACCTTC. Amino acids: CASTPRGVYGYTF. The full variable domain, rest sourced from reference TRBV19 and TRBJ1-2, is DGGITQSPKYLFRKEGQNVTLSCEQNLNHDAMYWYRQDPGQGLRLIYYSQIVNDFQKGDIAEGYSVSREKKESFPLTVTSAQKNPTAFYLCASTPRGVYGYTFGSGTRLTVV.

The rearrangement uses TRBV4-1 and TRBJ2-7; 11 bases map to TRBD2. Trimming cost V 5 bases and J 4 bases; bases outside gene matches: 7. The CDR3 consists of 15 residues. The germline V gene encodes CDR1 MGHRA and CDR2 YSYEKL. In nucleotides, the CDR3 is TGCGCCAGCAGCAACCCGACTAGCGGGGTTTACGAGCAGTACTTC. Protein: CASSNPTSGVYEQYF.

The chain recombines TRBV6-5 with TRBJ1-2; D is ambiguous. CDR3 length: 12 residues. Trimming pared 7 bases from V and 4 bases from J, leaving 10 bases between. The germline V gene encodes CDR1 MNHEY and CDR2 SVGAGI. The chain's CDR3 is CASIQPGYGYTF. In DNA form, the CDR3 reads TGTGCCAGCATTCAACCCGGCTATGGCTACACCTTC.

The chain combines TRBV5-1 with TRBJ2-3, with 13 positions matching TRBD2. J lost 4 bases, V lost 0 bases, and 2 bases had no gene match. The CDR3 loop spans 16 amino acids. Germline V CDR1 and CDR2: SGHRS, YFSETQ. CDR3 nucleotides: TGCGCCAGCAGCTTGGGACTAGCGGGGGGCGCAGATACGCAGTATTTT. Its translation: CASSLGLAGGADTQYF.

This clone has a handful of counts. V gene TRBV18 combines with J gene TRBJ1-6; TRBD1 aligns across 8 bases. The ends lost 4 bases at V and 5 bases at J; junction bases unmatched: 4. Germline values: CDR1 KGHSH, CDR2 LQKENI. The CDR3 is made up of 15 amino acids. CDR3 DNA sequence: TGTGCCAGCTCACTCTGGACAGGGAATAATTCACCCCTCCACTTT. Protein sequence: CASSLWTGNNSPLHF.

The chain is built from TRBV7-3 and TRBJ2-7, with D hard to call. The CDR3 is 15 residues long. Between the trimmed V and J ends, which lost 5 bases and 1 base, there was a span of 15 bases. The germline V gene has CDR1 SGHTA and CDR2 FQGTGA. Here the CDR3 DNA reads TGTGCCAGCAGCCTCCGCCGAGGTCCGTCCTACGAGCAGTACTTC. Amino acid sequence: CASSLRRGPSYEQYF.

This chain connects TRBV9 to TRBJ1-1; 8 nucleotides align to TRBD1. The CDR3 is 15 residues long. CDR1 is SGDLS, CDR2 YYNGEE, per germline. The J segment lost 4 bases and the V segment lost 2 bases, leaving 7 bases of the junction unmatched. The CDR3: CASSVDRVGGTEAFF. In DNA, the CDR3 is TGTGCCAGCAGCGTGGACAGGGTGGGGGGCACTGAAGCTTTCTTT.

This rearrangement joins TRBV28 to TRBJ2-5; 8 nucleotides align to TRBD2. The germline V gene has CDR1 MDHEN and CDR2 SYDVKM. CDR3 length: 14 residues. Trimming cost V 6 bases and J 4 bases; bases outside gene matches: 7. The CDR3 loop reads CASRSGGPGETQYF. CDR3 DNA sequence: TGTGCCAGCAGGTCGGGGGGGCCGGGAGAGACCCAGTACTTC.